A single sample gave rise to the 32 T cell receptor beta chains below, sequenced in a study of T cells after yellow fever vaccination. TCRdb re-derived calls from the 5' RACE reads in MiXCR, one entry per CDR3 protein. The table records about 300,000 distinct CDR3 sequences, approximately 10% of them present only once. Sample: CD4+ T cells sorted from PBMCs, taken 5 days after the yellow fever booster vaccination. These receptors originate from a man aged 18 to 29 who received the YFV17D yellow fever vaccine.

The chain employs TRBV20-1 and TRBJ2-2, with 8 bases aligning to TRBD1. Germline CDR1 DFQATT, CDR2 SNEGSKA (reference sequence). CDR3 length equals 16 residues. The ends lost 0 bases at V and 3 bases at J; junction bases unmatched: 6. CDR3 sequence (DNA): TGCAGTGCTAGAGATCCCCGACAGGGGCACACCGGGGAGCTGTTTTTT. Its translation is CSARDPRQGHTGELFF.

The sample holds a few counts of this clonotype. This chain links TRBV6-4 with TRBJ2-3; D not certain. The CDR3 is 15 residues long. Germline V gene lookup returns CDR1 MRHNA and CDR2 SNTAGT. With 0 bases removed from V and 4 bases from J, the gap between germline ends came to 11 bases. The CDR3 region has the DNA TGTGCCAGCAGTGACTCATCTGGGGTGGCAGATACGCAGTATTTT. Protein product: CASSDSSGVADTQYF.

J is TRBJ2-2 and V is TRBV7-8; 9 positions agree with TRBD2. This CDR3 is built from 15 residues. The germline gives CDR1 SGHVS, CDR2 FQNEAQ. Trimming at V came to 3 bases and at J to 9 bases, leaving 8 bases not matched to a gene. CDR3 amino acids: CASSLRGGLLRELFF. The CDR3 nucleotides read TGTGCCAGCAGCTTGCGGGGGGGCCTCCTGAGGGAGCTGTTTTTT.

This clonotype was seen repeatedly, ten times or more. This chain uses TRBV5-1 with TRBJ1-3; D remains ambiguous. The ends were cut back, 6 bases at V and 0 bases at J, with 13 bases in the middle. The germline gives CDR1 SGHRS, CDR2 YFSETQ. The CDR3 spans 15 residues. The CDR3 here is CASKRSPSSGNTIYF. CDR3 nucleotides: TGCGCCAGCAAGAGAAGCCCGAGCTCTGGAAACACCATATATTTT.

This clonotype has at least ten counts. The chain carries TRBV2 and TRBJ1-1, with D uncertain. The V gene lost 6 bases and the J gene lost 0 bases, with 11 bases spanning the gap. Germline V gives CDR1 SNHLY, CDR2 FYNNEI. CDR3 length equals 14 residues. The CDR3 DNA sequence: TGTGCCAGCAGAGGCAGTGACATGAACACTGAAGCTTTCTTT. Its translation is CASRGSDMNTEAFF.

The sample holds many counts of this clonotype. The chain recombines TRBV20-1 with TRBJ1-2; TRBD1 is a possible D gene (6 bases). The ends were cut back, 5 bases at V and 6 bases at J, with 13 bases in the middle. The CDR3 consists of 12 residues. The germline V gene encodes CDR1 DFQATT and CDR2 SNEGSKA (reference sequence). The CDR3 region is CSAPTGFDGYTF. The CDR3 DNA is TGCAGTGCTCCGACAGGTTTCGATGGCTACACCTTC.

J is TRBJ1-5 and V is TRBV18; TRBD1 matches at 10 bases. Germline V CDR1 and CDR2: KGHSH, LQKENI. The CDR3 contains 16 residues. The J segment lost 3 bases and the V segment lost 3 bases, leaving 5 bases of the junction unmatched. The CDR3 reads CASSPGTGAVNQPQHF. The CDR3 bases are TGTGCCAGCTCACCCGGGACAGGGGCCGTCAATCAGCCCCAGCATTTT. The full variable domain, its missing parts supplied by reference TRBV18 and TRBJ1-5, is NAGVMQNPRHLVRRRGQEARLRCSPMKGHSHVYWYRQLPEEGLKFMVYLQKENIIDESGMPKERFSAEFPKEGPSILRIQQVVRGDSAAYFCASSPGTGAVNQPQHFGDGTRLSIL.

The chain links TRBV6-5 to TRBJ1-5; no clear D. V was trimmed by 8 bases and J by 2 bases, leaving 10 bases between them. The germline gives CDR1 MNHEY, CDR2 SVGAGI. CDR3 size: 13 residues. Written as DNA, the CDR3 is TGTGCCAGCCAACCCGCGGGCAATCAGCCCCAGCATTTT. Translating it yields CASQPAGNQPQHF.

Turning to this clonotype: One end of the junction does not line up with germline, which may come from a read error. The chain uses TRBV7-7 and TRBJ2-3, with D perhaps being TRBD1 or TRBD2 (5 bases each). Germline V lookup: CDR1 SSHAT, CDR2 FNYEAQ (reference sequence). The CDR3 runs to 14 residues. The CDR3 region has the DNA TGTGCTAGCAGCTCCCGGGGCCACACAGATACGCAGTATTTT. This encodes CASSSRGHTDTQYF.

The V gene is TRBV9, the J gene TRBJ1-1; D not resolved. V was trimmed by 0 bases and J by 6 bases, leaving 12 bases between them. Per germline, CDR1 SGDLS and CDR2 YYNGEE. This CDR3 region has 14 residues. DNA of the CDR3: TGTGCCAGCAGCGTAGTATTAGGATGGTCTGAAGCTTTCTTT. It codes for CASSVVLGWSEAFF.

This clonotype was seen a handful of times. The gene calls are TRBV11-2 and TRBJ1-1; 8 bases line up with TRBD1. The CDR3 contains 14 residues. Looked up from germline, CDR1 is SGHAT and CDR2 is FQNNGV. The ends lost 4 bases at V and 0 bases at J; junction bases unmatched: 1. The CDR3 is CASSWTGLNTEAFF. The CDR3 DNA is TGTGCCAGCAGCTGGACAGGGTTGAACACTGAAGCTTTCTTT. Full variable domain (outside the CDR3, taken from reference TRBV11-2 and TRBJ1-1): EAGVAQSPRYKIIEKRQSVAFWCNPISGHATLYWYQQILGQGPKLLIQFQNNGVVDDSQLPKDRFSAERLKGVDSTLKIQPAKLEDSAVYLCASSWTGLNTEAFFGQGTRLTVV.

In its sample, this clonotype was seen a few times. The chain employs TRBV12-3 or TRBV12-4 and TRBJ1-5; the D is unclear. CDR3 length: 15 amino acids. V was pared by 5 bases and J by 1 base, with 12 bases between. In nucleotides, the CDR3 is TGTGCCAGCAGTACCTTGGACGGGAGCAATCAGCCCCAGCATTTT. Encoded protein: CASSTLDGSNQPQHF.

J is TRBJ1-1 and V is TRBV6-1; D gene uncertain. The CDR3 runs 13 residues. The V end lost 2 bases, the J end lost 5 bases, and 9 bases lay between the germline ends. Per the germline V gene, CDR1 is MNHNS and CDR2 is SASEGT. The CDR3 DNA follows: TGTGCCAGCAGTGAACCGGGTTCGACTGAAGCTTTCTTT. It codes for CASSEPGSTEAFF.

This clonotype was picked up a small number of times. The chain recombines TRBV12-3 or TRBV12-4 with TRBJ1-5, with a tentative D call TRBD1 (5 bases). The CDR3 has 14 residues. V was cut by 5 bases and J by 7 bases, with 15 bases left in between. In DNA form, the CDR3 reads TGTGCCAGCAGTAACACACCCCGGGGGCAGCCCCAGCATTTT. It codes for CASSNTPRGQPQHF.

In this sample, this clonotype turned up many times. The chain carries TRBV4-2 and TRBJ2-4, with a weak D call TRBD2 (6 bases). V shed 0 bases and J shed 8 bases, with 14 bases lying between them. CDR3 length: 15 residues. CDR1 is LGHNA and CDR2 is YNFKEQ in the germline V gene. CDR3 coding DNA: TGTGCCAGCAGCCAAGATCCCGGGCGGGGAGACATTCAGTACTTC. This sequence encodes CASSQDPGRGDIQYF.

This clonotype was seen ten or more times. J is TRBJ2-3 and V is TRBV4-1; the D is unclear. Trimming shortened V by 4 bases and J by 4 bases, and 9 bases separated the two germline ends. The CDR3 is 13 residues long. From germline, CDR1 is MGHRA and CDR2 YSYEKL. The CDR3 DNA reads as TGCGCCAGCAGCCCCCGACCCCCAGATACGCAGTATTTT. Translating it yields CASSPRPPDTQYF.

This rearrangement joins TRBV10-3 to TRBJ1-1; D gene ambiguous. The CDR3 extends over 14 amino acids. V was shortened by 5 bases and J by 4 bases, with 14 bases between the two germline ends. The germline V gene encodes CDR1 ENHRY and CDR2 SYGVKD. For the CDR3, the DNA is TGTGCCATCAGTATCAGACTTGAGGGCACTGAAGCTTTCTTT. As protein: CAISIRLEGTEAFF.

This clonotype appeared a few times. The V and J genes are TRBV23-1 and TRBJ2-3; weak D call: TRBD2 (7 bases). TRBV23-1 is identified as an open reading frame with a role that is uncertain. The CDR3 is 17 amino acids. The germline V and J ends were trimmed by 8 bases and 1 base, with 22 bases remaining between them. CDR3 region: CASLLNRGGAGTDTQYF. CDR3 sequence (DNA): TGCGCCAGCCTCCTCAATAGGGGGGGGGCGGGCACAGATACGCAGTATTTT.

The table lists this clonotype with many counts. The CDR3 reads CASSQDSPADTQYF. DNA of the CDR3: TGTGCCAGCAGCCAGGACAGTCCCGCGGATACGCAGTATTTT. The V call is TRBV7-2, the J call TRBJ2-3, with D tentatively TRBD1 (6 bases). CDR1 is SGHTA and CDR2 is FQGNSA in the germline V gene. The CDR3 loop spans 14 amino acids. Trimming shortened V by 5 bases and J by 6 bases, and 15 bases separated the two germline ends.

In DNA, the CDR3 is TGTGCCAGCAGCTTAACCGGGACAGGGCGATACGAGCAGTACGTC. This sequence encodes CASSLTGTGRYEQYV. The rearrangement links TRBV7-2 to TRBJ2-7, with 9 bases that match TRBD1. V shed 2 bases, J shed 4 bases, and the junction held 6 bases outside the gene matches. The CDR3 is made up of 15 amino acids. Germline values: CDR1 SGHTA, CDR2 FQGNSA.

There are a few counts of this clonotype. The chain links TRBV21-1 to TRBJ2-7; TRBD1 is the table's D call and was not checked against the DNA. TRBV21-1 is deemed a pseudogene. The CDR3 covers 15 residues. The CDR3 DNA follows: TGTGCCAGCAGCACCCCAGGGGACAGTTCCTACGAGCAGTACGTC. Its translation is CASSTPGDSSYEQYV.

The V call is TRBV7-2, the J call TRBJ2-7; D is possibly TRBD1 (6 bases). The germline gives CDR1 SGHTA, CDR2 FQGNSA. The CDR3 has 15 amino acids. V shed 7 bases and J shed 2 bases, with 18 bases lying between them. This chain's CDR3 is CASTFTGSGPYEQYF. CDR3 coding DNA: TGTGCCAGCACCTTTACAGGGTCAGGTCCCTACGAGCAGTACTTC.

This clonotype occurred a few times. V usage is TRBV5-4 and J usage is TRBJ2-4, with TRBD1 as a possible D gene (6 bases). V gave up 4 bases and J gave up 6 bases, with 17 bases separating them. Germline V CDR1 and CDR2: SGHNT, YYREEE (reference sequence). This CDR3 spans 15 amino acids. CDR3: CASSEGHPSGNIQYF. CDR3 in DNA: TGTGCCAGCAGCGAGGGACATCCCTCGGGAAACATTCAGTACTTC.

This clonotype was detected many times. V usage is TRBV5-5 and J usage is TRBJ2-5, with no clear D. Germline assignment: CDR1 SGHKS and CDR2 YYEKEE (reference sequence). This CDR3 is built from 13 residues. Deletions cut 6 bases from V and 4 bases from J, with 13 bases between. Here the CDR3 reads CASIMSPRETQYF. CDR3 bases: TGTGCCAGCATCATGAGTCCGAGAGAGACCCAGTACTTC.

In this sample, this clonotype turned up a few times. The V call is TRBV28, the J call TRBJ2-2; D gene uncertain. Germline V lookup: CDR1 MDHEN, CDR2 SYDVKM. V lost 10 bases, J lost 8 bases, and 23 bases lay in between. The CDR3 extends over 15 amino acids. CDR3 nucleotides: TGTGCCACCCTTTCCCCGCAGGCCTCCGGGGGGGAGCTGTTTTTT. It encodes CATLSPQASGGELFF.

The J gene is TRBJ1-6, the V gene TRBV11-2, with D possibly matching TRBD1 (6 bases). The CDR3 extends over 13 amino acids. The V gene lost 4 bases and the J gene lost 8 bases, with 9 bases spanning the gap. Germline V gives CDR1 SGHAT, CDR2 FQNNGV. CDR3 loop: CASSWGQDSPLHF. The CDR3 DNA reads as TGTGCCAGCAGCTGGGGGCAGGATTCACCCCTCCACTTT.

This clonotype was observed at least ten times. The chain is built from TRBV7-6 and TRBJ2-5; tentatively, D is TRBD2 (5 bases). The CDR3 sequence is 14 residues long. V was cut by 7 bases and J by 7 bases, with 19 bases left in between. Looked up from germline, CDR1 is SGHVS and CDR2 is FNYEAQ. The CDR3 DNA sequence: TGTGCCAGCAACGACGTGGCCGTTGGAGGGACCCAGTACTTC. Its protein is CASNDVAVGGTQYF.

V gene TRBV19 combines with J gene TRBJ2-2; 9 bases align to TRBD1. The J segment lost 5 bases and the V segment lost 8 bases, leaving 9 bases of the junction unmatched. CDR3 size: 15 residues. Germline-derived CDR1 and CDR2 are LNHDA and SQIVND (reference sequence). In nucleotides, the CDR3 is TGTGCCAGTGCGCCCCGGGACAGGGATACCGGGGAGCTGTTTTTT. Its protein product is CASAPRDRDTGELFF.

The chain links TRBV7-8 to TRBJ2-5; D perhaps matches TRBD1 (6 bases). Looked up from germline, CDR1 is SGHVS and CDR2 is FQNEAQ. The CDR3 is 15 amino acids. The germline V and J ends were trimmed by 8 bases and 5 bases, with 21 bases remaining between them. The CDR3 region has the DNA TGTGCCAGCGACCGCAGAACAGGGACGGGCGAGACCCAGTACTTC. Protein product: CASDRRTGTGETQYF.

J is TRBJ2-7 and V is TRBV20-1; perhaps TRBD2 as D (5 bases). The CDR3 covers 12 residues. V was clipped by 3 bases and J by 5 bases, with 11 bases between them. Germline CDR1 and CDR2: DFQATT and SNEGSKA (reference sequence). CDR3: CSARAGGDEQYF. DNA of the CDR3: TGCAGTGCTAGGGCGGGCGGCGACGAGCAGTACTTC.

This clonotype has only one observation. The CDR3 spells CATGTSGTDTQYF. The CDR3 nucleotides read TGTGCCACTGGGACTAGCGGCACAGATACGCAGTATTTT. This chain links TRBV19 with TRBJ2-3; the match to TRBD2 covers 10 bases. Germline values: CDR1 LNHDA, CDR2 SQIVND (reference sequence). The V gene end was trimmed by 10 bases and the J gene end by 1 base; junction bases not matched to a gene: 2. The CDR3 is made up of 13 amino acids.

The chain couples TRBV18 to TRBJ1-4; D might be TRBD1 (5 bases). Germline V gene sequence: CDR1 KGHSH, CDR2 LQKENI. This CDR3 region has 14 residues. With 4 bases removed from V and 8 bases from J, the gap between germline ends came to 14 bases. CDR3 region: CASSLGGVGEKLFF. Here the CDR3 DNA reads TGTGCCAGCTCACTTGGAGGGGTAGGCGAAAAACTGTTTTTT.